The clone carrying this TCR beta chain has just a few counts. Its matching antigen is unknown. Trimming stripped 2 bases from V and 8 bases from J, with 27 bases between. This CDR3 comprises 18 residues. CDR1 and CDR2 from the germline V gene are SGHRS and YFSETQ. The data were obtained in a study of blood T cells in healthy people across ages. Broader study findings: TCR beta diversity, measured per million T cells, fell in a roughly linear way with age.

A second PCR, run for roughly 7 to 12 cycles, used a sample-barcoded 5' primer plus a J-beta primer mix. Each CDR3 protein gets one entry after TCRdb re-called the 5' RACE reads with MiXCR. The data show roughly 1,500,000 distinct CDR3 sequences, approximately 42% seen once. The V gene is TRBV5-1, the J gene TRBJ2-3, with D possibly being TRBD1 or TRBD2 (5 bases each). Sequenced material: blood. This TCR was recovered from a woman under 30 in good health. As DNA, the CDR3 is TGCGCCAGCAGCTTCCCCGGGACCGGCTTTACGGGCAGAGGTACGCAGTATTTT. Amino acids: CASSFPGTGFTGRGTQYF.